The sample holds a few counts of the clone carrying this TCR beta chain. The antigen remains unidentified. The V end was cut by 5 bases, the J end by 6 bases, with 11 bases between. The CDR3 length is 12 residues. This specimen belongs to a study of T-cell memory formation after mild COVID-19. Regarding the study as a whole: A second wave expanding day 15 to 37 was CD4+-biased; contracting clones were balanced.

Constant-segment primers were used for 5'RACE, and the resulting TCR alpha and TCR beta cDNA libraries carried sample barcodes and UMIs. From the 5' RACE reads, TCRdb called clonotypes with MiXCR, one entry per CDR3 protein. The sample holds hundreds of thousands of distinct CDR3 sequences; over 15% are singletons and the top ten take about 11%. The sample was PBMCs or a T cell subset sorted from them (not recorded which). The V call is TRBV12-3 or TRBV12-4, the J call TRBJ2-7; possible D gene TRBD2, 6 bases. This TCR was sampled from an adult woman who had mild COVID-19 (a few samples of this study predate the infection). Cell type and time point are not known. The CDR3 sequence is CASSPRRGEQYF. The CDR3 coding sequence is TGTGCCAGCAGTCCTCGGAGGGGCGAGCAGTACTTC.